This is a list of T cell receptor beta chains from one sample in a study of cytomegalovirus exposure and HLA in healthy donors. The data were produced by immunoSEQ multiplex PCR, yet TCRdb's version contains in-frame clones alone and is incomplete. Of roughly 110,000 clones listed, over 65% are singletons. The sequencing sample was made of PBMCs. All receptors come from a woman aged 40 to 55 in good health and CMV-seropositive. Both conserved end residues are part of each CDR3. Fields, in order: J gene, clone size, V gene, D gene, CDR3 protein, CDR3 DNA. A D gene is named only where the DNA matches it firmly. For some rows the clone size is stated as once, few or many, or as a class when expanded; others skip it.

>TRBJ2-5|NA|TRBV11-1|NA
CASSLDSKETQYF
TGTGCCAGCAGCTTGGACAGTAAAGAGACCCAGTACTTC
>TRBJ1-2|NA|TRBV19|TRBD1
CASSREPGTGASGYTF
TGTGCCAGTAGTAGGGAGCCCGGGACAGGGGCAAGTGGCTACACCTTC
>TRBJ2-3|once|TRBV7-3|TRBD2
CASSPNGRAGSDTQYF
TGTGCCAGCAGCCCCAACGGGAGGGCCGGATCAGATACGCAGTATTTT
>TRBJ2-7|few|TRBV7-8|NA
CASSLAPGWRYEQYF
TGTGCCAGCAGCTTAGCCCCAGGATGGCGCTACGAGCAGTACTTC
>TRBJ1-1|NA|TRBV5-6|TRBD1
CASSFQGQGAWTEAFF
TGTGCCAGCAGCTTCCAGGGACAGGGGGCGTGGACTGAAGCTTTCTTT
>TRBJ2-3|NA|TRBV29-1|NA
CSVKVWQGPDTQYF
TGCAGCGTTAAAGTGTGGCAGGGGCCCGATACGCAGTATTTT
>TRBJ2-7|NA|TRBV21-1|NA
CASSRQNYEQYF
TGTGCCAGCAGCCGACAGAACTACGAGCAGTACTTC
>TRBJ2-5|few|TRBV11-1|NA
CASSRSWTLQETQYF
TGTGCCAGCAGCAGGTCATGGACTTTACAAGAGACCCAGTACTTC
>TRBJ2-7|NA|TRBV7-9|NA
CASSLRTNGHEQYF
TGTGCCAGCAGCTTACGTACAAATGGGCACGAGCAGTACTTC
>TRBJ2-7|NA|TRBV2|NA
CATKSHTYEQYF
TGTGCCACCAAGAGCCATACCTACGAGCAGTACTTC
>TRBJ1-1|few|TRBV11-3|TRBD1
CASSVGGPNTEAFF
TGTGCCAGCAGCGTAGGGGGCCCGAACACTGAAGCTTTCTTT
>TRBJ2-3|NA|TRBV7-8|NA
CASSLQRTTDTQYF
TGTGCCAGCAGCTTACAGCGAACCACAGATACGCAGTATTTT
>TRBJ1-1|NA|TRBV7-2|TRBD1
CASSLRGQGLNTEAFF
TGTGCCAGCAGCCTCCGGGGACAGGGGTTGAACACTGAAGCTTTCTTT
>TRBJ2-7|NA|TRBV6-1|TRBD1
CASSEMGTGSYEQYF
TGTGCCAGCAGTGAGATGGGGACAGGTTCCTACGAGCAGTACTTC
>TRBJ2-5|NA|TRBV5-1|NA
CASSAEAGETQYF
TGCGCCAGCAGCGCGGAAGCGGGTGAGACCCAGTACTTC
>TRBJ1-2|NA|TRBV27|TRBD1
CASSDRAGAYGYTF
TGTGCCAGCAGCGACAGGGCAGGGGCCTATGGCTACACCTTC
>TRBJ2-7|NA|TRBV7-2|NA
CASSPRGLDEQYF
TGTGCCAGCAGCCCACGAGGGCTCGACGAGCAGTACTTC
>TRBJ1-2|NA|TRBV29-1|NA
CSVGRGTNYGYTF
TGCAGCGTTGGACGGGGTACTAACTATGGCTACACCTTC
>TRBJ1-1|NA|TRBV7-8|TRBD1
CASSFGTGFNTEAFF
TGTGCCAGCAGCTTCGGGACAGGCTTTAACACTGAAGCTTTCTTT
>TRBJ1-3|once|TRBV7-9|NA
CSSSLDVERSGNTIYF
TGTTCCAGCAGCTTAGACGTCGAGCGCTCTGGAAACACCATATATTTT
>TRBJ1-4|NA|TRBV29-1|TRBD1
CSVLSWTGLREKLFF
TGCAGCGTCCTAAGCTGGACAGGGCTAAGGGAAAAACTGTTTTTT
>TRBJ2-1|NA|TRBV4-1|NA
CASSQRGFRDNEQFF
TGCGCCAGCAGCCAACGGGGGTTCCGGGACAATGAGCAGTTCTTC
>TRBJ2-2|NA|TRBV2|NA
CASSKTLSGELFF
TGTGCCAGCAGTAAGACTCTTTCCGGGGAGCTGTTTTTT